The 13 T cell receptor beta chains in this list originate from one sample, sequenced in a study of early T cells in non-severe SARS-CoV-2 infection. MiXCR, run by TCRdb on the 5' RACE reads, gives a single entry per CDR3 protein. The profile shows 95,000 to 120,000 distinct CDR3 sequences, 12% of them singletons. The specimen was whole blood. The receptors were sampled from an adult who was a healthcare worker with PCR-confirmed SARS-CoV-2 infection or an uninfected control (not recorded which).

A few counts support this clonotype. This sequence joins TRBV7-9 and TRBJ1-6, with 10 bases fitting TRBD1. Germline V lookup: CDR1 SEHNR, CDR2 FQNEAQ (reference sequence). J was trimmed by 10 bases and V by 6 bases; bases with no gene match: 6. The CDR3 loop spans 14 amino acids. The CDR3 here is CASSPDRGGSPLHF. In DNA form, the CDR3 reads TGTGCCAGCAGTCCGGACAGGGGGGGATCACCCCTCCACTTT.

This clonotype was counted a few times. The chain is built from TRBV29-1 and TRBJ2-3; 8 bases map to TRBD1. CDR1 is SQVTM, CDR2 ANQGSEA, per germline. The CDR3 totals 17 residues. Unmatched junction bases numbered 12, after V lost 2 bases and J lost 2 bases. CDR3 protein: CSVESWWDRSPTDTQYF. The CDR3 bases are TGCAGCGTTGAATCCTGGTGGGACAGGAGCCCCACAGATACGCAGTATTTT.

CDR3 DNA sequence: TGTGCCAGTAGCCCTAAAGGACAGGGGCCCTACAATGAGCAGTTCTTC. Protein sequence: CASSPKGQGPYNEQFF. The V call is TRBV19, the J call TRBJ2-1, with 9 bases aligning to TRBD1. The V gene's germline CDR1 is LNHDA and CDR2 SQIVND (reference sequence). The CDR3 contains 16 residues. The V segment lost 6 bases and the J segment 2 bases; nucleotides outside the gene matches: 8.

The V and J genes are TRBV24-1 and TRBJ2-5, with no clear D. The CDR3 extends over 14 amino acids. Germline V gene sequence: CDR1 KGHDR, CDR2 SFDVKD. Deletions cut 9 bases from V and 2 bases from J, with 15 bases between. CDR3 sequence (DNA): TGTGCCACCGGCCAGAAGACTTTACAAGAGACCCAGTACTTC. It codes for CATGQKTLQETQYF.

This clonotype showed up many times. CDR3 residues: CASSFGSYNSPLHF. The CDR3 coding sequence is TGTGCCAGCAGTTTTGGGTCCTATAATTCACCCCTCCACTTT. This rearrangement joins TRBV27 to TRBJ1-6; D is uncertain. Germline CDR1 MNHEY, CDR2 SMNVEV (reference sequence). V was pared by 3 bases and J by 1 base, with 4 bases between. The CDR3 is 14 amino acids.

This clonotype was picked up a small number of times. CDR3 in amino acids: CASSSLPGRGEKLFF. CDR3 sequence (DNA): TGTGCCAGCAGCTCTCTGCCTGGACGAGGTGAAAAACTGTTTTTT. This chain connects TRBV7-2 to TRBJ1-4, with D unclear. The V end lost 4 bases, the J end lost 7 bases, and 16 bases lay between the germline ends. The V gene's germline CDR1 is SGHTA and CDR2 FQGNSA. The CDR3 length is 15 residues.

In its sample, this clonotype was seen many times. The V gene is TRBV29-1, the J gene TRBJ1-3; no definite D call. The germline CDR1 and CDR2 sequences are SQVTM and ANQGSEA. V lost 4 bases, J lost 0 bases, and 10 bases lay in between. The CDR3 length is 14 residues. The chain's CDR3 is CSVGNSTSGNTIYF. The CDR3 DNA follows: TGCAGCGTTGGGAACTCGACCTCTGGAAACACCATATATTTT.

The rearrangement joins TRBV10-2 to TRBJ1-3; maybe TRBD1 (5 bases). Per the germline V gene, CDR1 is WSHSY and CDR2 is SAAADI. This CDR3 contains 14 residues. V gave up 6 bases and J gave up 0 bases, with 9 bases separating them. The CDR3 DNA reads as TGCGCCAGCAGAGGGGCCCCCTCTGGAAACACCATATATTTT. Its protein is CASRGAPSGNTIYF.

This clonotype was detected many times. This chain uses TRBV18 with TRBJ2-2; 9 nucleotides match TRBD2. The trim removed 3 bases at V and 2 bases at J, leaving 10 bases unmatched. This CDR3 is 18 amino acids long. CDR1 is KGHSH, CDR2 LQKENI, per germline. In DNA form, the CDR3 reads TGTGCCAGCTCACCGGCTAGCGGGGCCTTTTTCAACACCGGGGAGCTGTTTTTT. Its protein is CASSPASGAFFNTGELFF.

There are a few counts of this clonotype. V usage is TRBV7-3 and J usage is TRBJ2-6; D gene uncertain. V lost 7 bases and J lost 0, with 10 bases in between. This CDR3 spans 15 amino acids. Germline V lookup: CDR1 SGHTA, CDR2 FQGTGA. The CDR3 sequence: CASTALGSGANVLTF. Here the CDR3 DNA reads TGTGCCAGCACCGCCCTCGGCTCTGGGGCCAACGTCCTGACTTTC.

This clonotype was observed many times. The chain combines TRBV7-8 with TRBJ2-7; D not resolved. The germline V and J ends were trimmed by 1 base and 5 bases, with 6 bases remaining between them. CDR3 size: 12 residues. Germline loops: CDR1 SGHVS, CDR2 FQNEAQ. The CDR3 nucleotides are TGTGCCAGCAGCTTAGAAGTTCACGAGCAGTACTTC. It yields the protein CASSLEVHEQYF.

The chain couples TRBV12-3 or TRBV12-4 to TRBJ2-1; perhaps TRBD2 as D (5 bases). V dropped 3 bases and J dropped 8 bases, with 11 bases sitting between them. The CDR3 has 13 residues. CDR3 loop: CASSFRERYEQFF. The CDR3 region has the DNA TGTGCCAGCAGTTTTAGGGAGCGTTATGAGCAGTTCTTC.

This clonotype has ten or more counts. This chain joins TRBV28 and TRBJ2-2, with a possible D match to TRBD2 (5 bases). From germline, CDR1 is MDHEN and CDR2 SYDVKM. V shed 8 bases and J shed 4 bases, with 17 bases lying between them. This CDR3 region has 15 residues. CDR3 region: CASHPSRAGTGELFF. CDR3 sequence (DNA): TGTGCCAGCCACCCCTCGAGGGCGGGCACCGGGGAGCTGTTTTTT.